What follows are 11 T cell receptor beta chains derived from one specimen sequenced in a study of blood T cell repertoires in COVID-19. This table comes from immunoSEQ multiplex PCR, and its TCRdb copy is limited to in-frame clones, with some not included. The profile shows under 95,000 clones, approximately 86% of them singletons. The specimen sequenced was peripheral blood. The receptors were sampled from a woman older than 75 with acute or convalescent COVID-19.

This clone was counted a single time. The rearrangement joins TRBV19 to TRBJ1-5; 8 bases are shared with TRBD1. Looked up from germline, CDR1 is LNHDA and CDR2 is SQIVND (reference sequence). The CDR3 is made up of 14 amino acids. V lost 6 bases and J lost 2; bases outside the gene matches: 3. The CDR3 nucleotides are TGTGCCAGTAGGAAGACAGGGGGCAATCAGCCCCAGCATTTT. Translated: CASRKTGGNQPQHF.

The rearrangement uses TRBV5-4 and TRBJ1-1; the match to TRBD1 covers 11 bases. Germline V gives CDR1 SGHNT, CDR2 YYREEE (reference sequence). V shed 4 bases, J shed 3 bases, and the junction held 8 bases outside the gene matches. The CDR3 runs 16 residues. CDR3 in amino acids: CASSVAGTGGYTEAFF. CDR3 sequence (DNA): TGTGCCAGCAGCGTAGCCGGGACAGGGGGGTACACTGAAGCTTTCTTT.

This clone was detected a few times. This rearrangement joins TRBV7-9 to TRBJ2-7, with D possibly being TRBD2 (5 bases). Trimming shortened V by 0 bases and J by 7 bases, and 13 bases separated the two germline ends. This CDR3 is 14 amino acids long. The V gene's germline CDR1 is SEHNR and CDR2 FQNEAQ (reference sequence). Here the CDR3 DNA reads TGTGCCAGCAGCTTAGCGGGGAGCCCTGGGGAGCAGTACTTC. Amino acid sequence: CASSLAGSPGEQYF.

The chain carries TRBV27 and TRBJ1-5, with D tentatively TRBD1 (5 bases). With 5 bases removed from V and 3 bases from J, the gap between germline ends came to 14 bases. This CDR3 comprises 15 residues. The V gene's germline CDR1 is MNHEY and CDR2 SMNVEV (reference sequence). The CDR3 loop is CASSTRGGDNQPQHF. The CDR3 nucleotides read TGTGCCAGCAGTACCCGGGGGGGGGACAATCAGCCCCAGCATTTT.

The chain couples TRBV6-5 to TRBJ1-2, with D perhaps matching TRBD1 (5 bases). V dropped 7 bases and J dropped 4 bases, with 10 bases sitting between them. The CDR3 totals 12 residues. Germline V gene lookup returns CDR1 MNHEY and CDR2 SVGAGI. CDR3 amino acids: CASMAQAYGYTF. The CDR3 bases are TGTGCCAGCATGGCACAGGCCTATGGCTACACCTTC.

The chain uses TRBV6-5 and TRBJ1-2; D is unclear. The germline V gene has CDR1 MNHEY and CDR2 SVGAGI. V lost 0 bases, J lost 2 bases, and 10 bases lay in between. The CDR3 is 15 residues long. In DNA form, the CDR3 reads TGTGCCAGCAGTTACTCGGGCCTGGGCAACTATGGCTACACCTTC. It yields the protein CASSYSGLGNYGYTF.

The V call is TRBV19, the J call TRBJ2-2; TRBD2 is a possible D gene (5 bases). Trimming took 5 bases from V and 5 from J, leaving 12 bases between them. Germline V gives CDR1 LNHDA, CDR2 SQIVND (reference sequence). CDR3 length equals 14 residues. CDR3 region: CASSPLAATGELFF. In nucleotides, the CDR3 is TGTGCCAGTAGTCCTCTAGCTGCGACCGGGGAGCTGTTTTTT.

About this clone: A read error may account for a junction end that differs from germline. The chain joins TRBV27 to TRBJ1-1; 7 bases line up with TRBD1. The CDR3 is 15 residues long. Germline V gene lookup returns CDR1 MNHEY and CDR2 SMNVEV (reference sequence). CDR3 loop: CASSPLTGLRTGAFF. In DNA, the CDR3 is TGTGCCAGCAGTCCCCTGACAGGGTTGCGTACTGGAGCTTTCTTT.

The chain links TRBV14 to TRBJ2-7; TRBD2 matches 9 bases. The CDR3 loop spans 18 amino acids. The V gene's germline CDR1 is SGHDN and CDR2 FVKESK. V lost 1 base, J lost 3 bases, and 13 bases stayed unmatched. The CDR3 DNA follows: TGTGCCAGCAGCCAAGTTTTCCATGGAGCGGGGGGAAGCTACGAGCAGTACTTC. Amino acids: CASSQVFHGAGGSYEQYF.

V gene TRBV6-1 combines with J gene TRBJ2-5; TRBD2 matches 13 bases. The CDR3 sequence is 17 residues long. Germline values: CDR1 MNHNS, CDR2 SASEGT. With V trimmed by 2 bases and J by 4 bases, 7 bases remained unmatched. CDR3 sequence: CASSETSGGAVLETQYF. CDR3 sequence (DNA): TGTGCCAGCAGTGAAACTAGCGGGGGGGCTGTATTAGAGACCCAGTACTTC.

The CDR3 bases are TGTGCCAGCAGCCCGGGGACTAGTATAGATACGCAGTATTTT. Residues: CASSPGTSIDTQYF. The chain links TRBV5-4 to TRBJ2-3; 8 bases align to TRBD2. The V gene end was trimmed by 4 bases and the J gene end by 5 bases; junction bases not matched to a gene: 6. Per germline, CDR1 SGHNT and CDR2 YYREEE (reference sequence). The CDR3 has 14 residues. Supplemented by reference TRBV5-4 and TRBJ2-3, the full variable domain reads ETGVTQSPTHLIKTRGQQVTLRCSSQSGHNTVSWYQQALGQGPQFIFQYYREEENGRGNFPPRFSGLQFPNYSSELNVNALELDDSALYLCASSPGTSIDTQYFGPGTRLTVL.